Following are 6 T cell receptor beta chains from one sample sequenced in a study of Ad26.COV2.S vaccination and SARS-CoV-2 variants. Sequencing used immunoSEQ multiplex PCR; TCRdb keeps in-frame clones, though not all of them. The repertoire holds around 300,000 clones, approximately 90% seen once, with 5% in the top ten. Treatment here: around 19 received Ad26.COV2.S at low or high dose, single or two shots; roughly five received placebo; per-sample allocation not given. Samples were taken on day 63 after the first vaccine or placebo injection. Sequencing used peripheral blood, obtained in a trial of Ad26.COV2.S vaccine versus placebo. These receptors were collected from a person between 18 and 65 years old who received the Ad26.COV2.S COVID-19 vaccine or a placebo.

The chain employs TRBV6-5 and TRBJ1-1; no clear D. Trimming left V 3 bases short and J 3 bases short, with 14 bases between. The CDR3 is 15 amino acids. Germline assignment: CDR1 MNHEY and CDR2 SVGAGI. The CDR3 here is CASSYLSGVDTEAFF. CDR3 bases: TGTGCCAGCAGTTATCTATCCGGAGTTGACACTGAAGCTTTCTTT.

The CDR3 reads CASSLGGPQHF. CDR3 DNA sequence: TGTGCCAGCAGTTTAGGGGGACCACAGCATTTT. This chain uses TRBV12-3 or TRBV12-4 with TRBJ1-5; weak D call: TRBD1 (5 bases). V was pared by 1 base and J by 13 bases, with 8 bases between. This CDR3 has 11 residues.

On this clone itself: The sample contains more than one DNA sequence encoding this CDR3. This chain links TRBV9 with TRBJ2-5, with D perhaps TRBD1 (5 bases). CDR1 is SGDLS and CDR2 is YYNGEE in the germline V gene. This CDR3 region has 13 residues. The ends were cut back, 1 base at V and 1 base at J, with 5 bases in the middle. CDR3 sequence: CASSVRGQETQYF. In nucleotides, the CDR3 is TGTGCCAGCAGCGTAAGGGGCCAAGAGACCCAGTACTTC. The full variable domain, completed using reference TRBV9 and TRBJ2-5, is DSGVTQTPKHLITATGQRVTLRCSPRSGDLSVYWYQQSLDQGLQFLIQYYNGEERAKGNILERFSAQQFPDLHSELNLSSLELGDSALYFCASSVRGQETQYFGPGTRLLVL.

In its sample, this clone was seen many times. The chain recombines TRBV6-2 or TRBV6-3 with TRBJ1-2; no definite D call. Per germline, CDR1 MNHEY and CDR2 SVGEGT. This CDR3 contains 17 residues. The V gene lost 6 bases and the J gene lost 4 bases, with 24 bases spanning the gap. The CDR3 is CASSQNPRPPRSYGYTF. The CDR3 DNA follows: TGTGCCAGCAGCCAAAATCCACGACCACCCCGGAGCTATGGCTACACCTTC.

The rearrangement joins TRBV14 to TRBJ2-5; D tentatively reads TRBD1 or TRBD2 (5 bases each). The length of the CDR3 is 16 residues. Trimming left V 1 base short and J 2 bases short, with 14 bases between. Germline V gives CDR1 SGHDN, CDR2 FVKESK. The CDR3 nucleotides read TGTGCCAGCAGCCAAGGTGGGGCGGGCGGACAAGAGACCCAGTACTTC. Amino acids: CASSQGGAGGQETQYF.

The gene calls are TRBV4-1 and TRBJ2-4, with D perhaps assigned TRBD1 or TRBD2 (6 bases each). CDR3 size: 17 residues. Looked up from germline, CDR1 is MGHRA and CDR2 is YSYEKL. The V end lost 1 base, the J end lost 3 bases, and 16 bases lay between the germline ends. CDR3 sequence reads: CASSQGGGQTGKNIQYF. The CDR3 coding sequence is TGCGCCAGCAGCCAAGGGGGAGGACAGACCGGCAAAAACATTCAGTACTTC.